This TCR beta chain is from a study of Graves' ophthalmopathy and Graves' hyperthyroidism. TCR beta CDR3 regions were amplified from RNA transcripts. HTBI primers primed a first-round RT-PCR, and a second-round multiplex PCR followed. MiXCR was run by TCRdb on the multiplex PCR reads, yielding one entry per CDR3 protein. The sample contains roughly 610,000 distinct CDR3 sequences, about 24% of which appear only once. The V gene's germline CDR1 is DFQATT and CDR2 SNEGSKA (reference sequence). The CDR3 totals 14 residues. Trimming removed 3 bases at V and 0 bases at J, with 11 bases between. The specimen sequenced was peripheral blood. This sequence originates from a woman aged 18-35 years with stable Graves' hyperthyroidism. Some clones in this sample may be carry-over from other donors' samples. This sequence joins TRBV20-1 and TRBJ1-2, with a possible D match to TRBD1 (6 bases). The CDR3 DNA follows: TGCAGTGCTAGTGAGGACAGCCCTAACTATGGCTACACCTTC. Protein product: CSASEDSPNYGYTF.